Listed below are T cell receptor beta chains from one sample, sequenced in a study of blood T cell repertoires in COVID-19. Profiling relied on immunoSEQ multiplex PCR, and the TCRdb table lists in-frame clones only, not all of them. Altogether 11,000 to 15,000 clones are present, 90% being singletons, with the ten largest covering over 8%. Sample: peripheral blood. The receptors derive from a human donor in a cohort sampled during active COVID-19. Each CDR3 is given with its conserved first and last residue. The D gene is left open where the match is weak. Expanded clones get a size class; other rows say once, few or many, or leave the size out.

j_call v_call d_call clone_size cdr3_aa cdr3_nt
TRBJ2-2 TRBV5-6 TRBD1 . CASSQDRGSGELFF TGTGCCAGCAGCCAGGACAGGGGATCCGGGGAGCTGTTTTTT
TRBJ2-1 TRBV5-6 TRBD2 once CASSWDSGTYNEQFF TGTGCCAGCAGCTGGGATAGCGGGACCTACAATGAGCAGTTCTTC
TRBJ1-1 TRBV19 . . CASSLQSTGSTEAFF TGTGCCAGTAGTTTACAATCCACAGGGTCCACTGAAGCTTTCTTT
TRBJ2-1 TRBV6-2/TRBV6-3 TRBD2 . CASSYSPRAGGVKTELDEQFF TGTGCCAGCAGTTATTCCCCAAGAGCGGGGGGGGTAAAAACGGAGTTGGATGAGCAGTTCTTC
TRBJ2-7 TRBV27 . . CASSRGGPNEQYF TGTGCCAGCAGTAGAGGAGGGCCCAACGAGCAGTACTTC
TRBJ2-1 TRBV5-1 TRBD1 once CASSLTGEKYNEQFF TGCGCCAGCAGCCTAACAGGGGAAAAGTACAATGAGCAGTTCTTC
TRBJ1-3 TRBV25-1 . . CASSEMAVNSGNTIYF TGTGCCAGCAGTGAAATGGCGGTTAATTCTGGAAACACCATATATTTT
TRBJ1-2 TRBV4-3 . . CASSQRGGYGGYTF TGCGCCAGCAGCCAACGGGGGGGGTATGGTGGCTACACCTTC
TRBJ2-1 TRBV18 TRBD2 . CASSPGLAGLTYNEQFF TGTGCCAGCTCACCAGGACTAGCGGGGTTAACCTACAATGAGCAGTTCTTC
TRBJ2-7 TRBV5-1 . . CASSSQFAQTDYEQYF TGCGCCAGCAGCTCCCAGTTTGCGCAGACAGACTACGAGCAGTACTTC
TRBJ1-1 TRBV9 TRBD1 . CASSATTGSKTEAFF TGTGCCAGCAGCGCTACGACAGGGAGTAAAACTGAAGCTTTCTTT
TRBJ2-7 TRBV2 . . CASMGGESNEQYF TGTGCCAGCATGGGCGGGGAGAGCAACGAGCAGTACTTC
TRBJ2-7 TRBV27 TRBD2 . CASSIRPGLAGGPLSEQYF TGTGCCAGCAGTATACGACCGGGACTAGCGGGAGGGCCACTGTCCGAGCAGTACTTC
TRBJ1-1 TRBV29-1 TRBD1 . CSVDQGDRTEAFF TGCAGCGTTGATCAGGGGGATCGAACTGAAGCTTTCTTT
TRBJ2-3 TRBV5-1 . . CASGRRSTDTQYF TGCGCCAGTGGGCGAAGGAGCACAGATACGCAGTATTTT
TRBJ2-1 TRBV11-1 . . CASSLVGTGAYNEQFF TGTGCCAGCAGCTTAGTGGGGACGGGAGCCTACAATGAGCAGTTCTTC
TRBJ1-2 TRBV6-2/TRBV6-3 . once CASSLTGNYGYTF TGTGCCAGCAGTCTCACAGGGAACTATGGCTACACCTTC
TRBJ2-2 TRBV7-6 . . CASRQGGWGTGELFF TGTGCCAGCAGACAAGGCGGGTGGGGCACCGGGGAGCTGTTTTTT
TRBJ2-5 TRBV6-2/TRBV6-3 . . CASSYLAQGFGETQYF TGTGCCAGCAGTTACTTAGCACAGGGATTCGGGGAGACCCAGTACTTC
TRBJ2-1 TRBV4-3 TRBD1 . CASSPGQGSNEQFF TGCGCCAGCAGCCCGGGACAGGGAAGTAATGAGCAGTTCTTC
TRBJ1-1 TRBV6-2/TRBV6-3 . once CASSQTPGTEAFF TGTGCCAGCAGTCAAACCCCAGGGACTGAAGCTTTCTTT
TRBJ2-7 TRBV11-3 . . CASSLLQGDEQYF TGTGCCAGCAGCTTGCTTCAGGGTGACGAGCAGTACTTC
TRBJ2-1 TRBV7-2 . . CASRTVGPNEQFF TGTGCCAGCAGGACTGTGGGTCCCAATGAGCAGTTCTTC
TRBJ2-7 TRBV30 TRBD1 . CAWRPGDRLSEQYF TGTGCCTGGAGGCCAGGGGACAGACTATCCGAGCAGTACTTC
TRBJ2-3 TRBV6-5 TRBD1 . CASSYSVSGGDTQYF TGTGCCAGCAGTTACTCGGTCTCAGGGGGAGATACGCAGTATTTT
TRBJ2-4 TRBV19 TRBD1 once CASDPGGAEAKNIQYF TGTGCCAGCGACCCAGGGGGCGCCGAGGCCAAAAACATTCAGTACTTC
TRBJ1-6 TRBV21-1 . . CASSKIGGEGNSPLHF TGTGCCAGCAGCAAAATCGGGGGGGAAGGTAATTCACCCCTCCACTTT
TRBJ2-7 TRBV19 . . CASTYGSGRPYEQYF TGTGCCAGTACCTATGGTTCAGGGAGGCCCTACGAGCAGTACTTC
TRBJ2-2 TRBV2 TRBD2 . CATKPGLAGGPVGELFF TGTGCCACCAAACCGGGACTAGCGGGGGGGCCGGTCGGGGAGCTGTTTTTT
TRBJ2-7 TRBV5-1 TRBD2 few CASSSRTSGAHSYEQYF TGCGCCAGCAGCTCCAGGACTAGCGGGGCTCACTCCTACGAGCAGTACTTC
TRBJ1-6 TRBV7-2 TRBD1 . CASSLTPQGRGNSPLHF TGTGCCAGCAGCCTCACCCCACAGGGCAGGGGGAATTCACCCCTCCACTTT
TRBJ1-6 TRBV4-3 . once CASSQAPGDFSPLHF TGCGCCAGCAGCCAAGCACCAGGGGATTTTTCACCCCTCCACTTT
TRBJ2-7 TRBV2 . . CALSPRYGEQYF TGTGCCCTCTCCCCCCGCTATGGCGAGCAGTACTTC
TRBJ2-1 TRBV29-1 . . CSVARGASAYNEQFF TGCAGCGTAGCCCGGGGGGCCTCCGCCTACAATGAGCAGTTCTTC
TRBJ2-1 TRBV11-1 TRBD2 . CASSPGLARSEQFF TGTGCCAGCAGCCCCGGACTAGCGCGGAGTGAGCAGTTCTTC
TRBJ2-3 TRBV11-2 TRBD2 once CASSPYPAGISTDTQYF TGTGCCAGCAGCCCATACCCAGCGGGAATTAGCACAGATACGCAGTATTTT
TRBJ1-5 TRBV19 TRBD1 . CASSPRDSLRPQHF TGTGCCAGTAGCCCTCGGGACAGTTTGCGGCCCCAGCATTTT
TRBJ2-3 TRBV5-1 TRBD2 . CASSLARLAGITDTQYF TGCGCCAGCAGCTTGGCCAGACTAGCGGGGATCACAGATACGCAGTATTTT